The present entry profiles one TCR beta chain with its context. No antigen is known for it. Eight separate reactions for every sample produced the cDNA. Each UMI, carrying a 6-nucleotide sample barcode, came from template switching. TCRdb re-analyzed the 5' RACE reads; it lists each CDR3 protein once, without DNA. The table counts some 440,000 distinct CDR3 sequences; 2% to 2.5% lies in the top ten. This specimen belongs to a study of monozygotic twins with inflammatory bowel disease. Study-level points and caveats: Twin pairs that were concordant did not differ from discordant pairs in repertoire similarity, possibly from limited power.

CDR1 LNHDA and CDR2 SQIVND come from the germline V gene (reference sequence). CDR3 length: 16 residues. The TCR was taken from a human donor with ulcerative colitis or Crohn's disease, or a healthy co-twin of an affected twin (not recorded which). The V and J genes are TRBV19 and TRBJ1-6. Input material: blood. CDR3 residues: CASNIGGLNVGSPLHF. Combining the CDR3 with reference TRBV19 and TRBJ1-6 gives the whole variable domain DGGITQSPKYLFRKEGQNVTLSCEQNLNHDAMYWYRQDPGQGLRLIYYSQIVNDFQKGDIAEGYSVSREKKESFPLTVTSAQKNPTAFYLCASNIGGLNVGSPLHFGNGTRLTVT.